This entry lists 7 T cell receptor beta chains sequenced from one sample in a study of cytomegalovirus exposure and HLA in healthy donors (dated by TCRdb to the late 2010s). The library was made by the immunoSEQ multiplex PCR assay. For the multiplex PCR, a mixture combining 60 forward primers for TCR Vbeta segments and 13 reverse primers for TCR Jbeta segments was used. Held by TCRdb, this immuneACCESS table contains in-frame sequences only and omits some clones. Under half of the omission traces to an unresolved V gene where checked; the cause of the rest is unknown. For this sample there are tens of thousands of clones; 76% appear just once. Of the sample, about 1.4% is held by the ten largest clones. Sequenced material: PBMCs. Every receptor here comes from a male donor in good health and CMV-seronegative.

J is TRBJ2-3 and V is TRBV12-5, with a weak D call TRBD1 (6 bases). CDR3 length: 14 residues. The ends were cut back, 4 bases at V and 2 bases at J, with 10 bases in the middle. The germline V gene encodes CDR1 LGHNT and CDR2 FRNRAP. CDR3 in DNA: TGTGCTAGTGGTTCGGGACAACACACAGATACGCAGTATTTT. Translation: CASGSGQHTDTQYF.

In regard to this clone: The junction does not match germline at one end; this may be a read error. This chain links TRBV7-9 with TRBJ1-2, with TRBD1 as a possible D gene (6 bases). CDR3 size: 13 residues. The germline CDR1 and CDR2 sequences are SEHNR and FQNEAQ (reference sequence). CDR3 coding DNA: TGTTCCAGCAGAAGGGACACCCTCTATGGCTACACCTTC. It is translated as CSSRRDTLYGYTF.

The V gene is TRBV19, the J gene TRBJ2-5; D may be TRBD1 (6 bases). The V gene lost 6 bases and the J gene lost 5 bases, with 13 bases spanning the gap. The germline V gene encodes CDR1 LNHDA and CDR2 SQIVND (reference sequence). This CDR3 comprises 13 residues. The CDR3 nucleotides are TGTGCCAGTAGCTACAGGGATGGGGAGACCCAGTACTTC. Its protein product is CASSYRDGETQYF.

V and J are TRBV25-1 and TRBJ1-4, with D possibly TRBD1 on 5 matching bases. Germline V gene data show CDR1 as MGHDK and CDR2 as SYGVNS. V lost 4 bases, J lost 8 bases, and 14 bases lay in between. The CDR3 runs to 14 residues. In DNA form, the CDR3 reads TGTGCCAGCAGTGTTAGGGGAATGGAGGAAAAACTGTTTTTT. It is translated as CASSVRGMEEKLFF.

This clone was counted only a few times. V gene TRBV29-1 combines with J gene TRBJ2-2; D is possibly TRBD1 (5 bases). Deletions cut 7 bases from V and 0 bases from J, with 12 bases between. Germline V lookup: CDR1 SQVTM, CDR2 ANQGSEA. CDR3 size: 14 residues. The CDR3 region is CSAVAGSNTGELFF. CDR3 nucleotides: TGCAGCGCTGTCGCAGGGTCGAACACCGGGGAGCTGTTTTTT.

The J gene is TRBJ2-7, the V gene TRBV10-3, with D tentatively TRBD1 (6 bases). V was pared by 0 bases and J by 3 bases, with 12 bases between. CDR3 size: 15 residues. From germline, CDR1 is ENHRY and CDR2 SYGVKD. This CDR3 reads CAISESNRDIYEQYF. The CDR3 nucleotides read TGTGCCATCAGTGAGTCGAACAGGGACATCTACGAGCAGTACTTC.

This chain joins TRBV5-1 and TRBJ1-5; tentative D call: TRBD1 (6 bases). Trimming shortened V by 4 bases and J by 6 bases, and 20 bases separated the two germline ends. Germline assignment: CDR1 SGHRS and CDR2 YFSETQ. This CDR3 region has 16 residues. The CDR3 sequence: CASSGLEGERRQPQHF. CDR3 sequence (DNA): TGCGCCAGCAGCGGGTTAGAGGGGGAAAGGCGTCAGCCCCAGCATTTT.